This TCR beta chain was documented in a study of cytotoxic CD8 clonotypes in ibrutinib-treated CLL. Overall study context: Samples averaged approximately 260,000 productive templates and tens of thousands of productive rearrangements.

Concerning this clone: What it binds is unknown.

With sequencing, the targeted depth ranged from 1 in 200,000 to 1 in 1 million T cells. Profiling relied on immunoSEQ multiplex PCR, and the TCRdb table lists in-frame clones only, not all of them. The sample contains some 150,000 clones, around 82% of which appear only once. Overall study findings and caveats: Treatment left the uncommon public clonotypes either contracted or stable in frequency. A rise in clonality was seen at ibrutinib response, and a fall back toward baseline was seen at progression.

Trimming shortened V by 2 bases and J by 2 bases, and 9 bases separated the two germline ends. This CDR3 is 14 amino acids long. CDR1 and CDR2 (germline): SGHAT, FQNNGV. The chain couples TRBV11-2 to TRBJ1-2; D is undetermined. Source: PBMCs, taken after 36 months of ibrutinib treatment. This TCR was recovered from a human donor with chronic lymphocytic leukemia. The CDR3 DNA sequence: TGTGCCAGCAGCTTAATCACGGGGAACTATGGCTACACCTTC. It encodes CASSLITGNYGYTF.